This T cell receptor (beta chain) was sequenced during a study of blood T cell repertoires in COVID-19. Study overall: The United States, Italy and Spain were the sources of the acute and convalescent COVID-19 samples. The analysed material was cDNA or gDNA that came from T cells, B-cell-depleted T cells, or PBMCs.

Trimming took off 2 bases at V and 12 bases at J, with 10 bases between the two ends. CDR3 length: 12 amino acids. Germline values: CDR1 SGHTA, CDR2 FQGNSA. Original data processing: Estimates of nucleated cell counts were drawn from the amplification of reference gene primers. TCRdb keeps only in-frame clones here, not all; method: immunoSEQ multiplex PCR. The V and J calls and clone size are taken from that table; D and trimming were inferred from the DNA. The sample lists tens of thousands of clones, around nine tenths occurring once. This clonotype was obtained from a woman of 80 years or more with active or convalescent COVID-19. The V and J genes are TRBV7-2 and TRBJ1-4, with D unresolved. Sequenced input: peripheral blood. The CDR3 DNA is TGTGCCAGCAGCTTACTGGGAGAAGAACTGTTTTTT. Its protein is CASSLLGEELFF.